One and the same sample provided the 13 T cell receptor beta chains below, sequenced in a study of CD8+CD57+ T cells in acquired aplastic anemia. CDR3 and TCR beta VDJ profiling relied on a genomic DNA template. TCRdb fed the reads into MiXCR, producing one record per CDR3 protein. This sample has approximately 150,000 distinct CDR3 sequences, with roughly 43% found just once. Previously, flow cytometry had revealed CD8+CD57+ cell expansion in the patients chosen for sequencing. What was sequenced was sorted CD4+, CD8+, or CD8+CD57+ T cells (not recorded which) from PBMCs. The receptors derive from a human donor with aplastic anemia.

The chain uses TRBV6-2 or TRBV6-3 and TRBJ2-7; TRBD2 aligns across 10 bases. CDR3 length equals 15 residues. V shed 5 bases and J 4 bases; nucleotides not matched to a gene: 8. Germline assignment: CDR1 MNHEY and CDR2 SVGEGT. The CDR3 nucleotides are TGTGCCAGCAGTGTCGCGTTGACTAGCGGGTACGAGCAGTACTTC. This encodes CASSVALTSGYEQYF.

This clonotype was observed a handful of times. The chain uses TRBV20-1 and TRBJ1-6, with a weak D call TRBD1 (6 bases). With 7 bases removed from V and 9 bases from J, the gap between germline ends came to 16 bases. CDR1 and CDR2 (germline): DFQATT, SNEGSKA (reference sequence). CDR3 length equals 13 residues. This chain's CDR3 is CSVESGGGSPLHF. In DNA, the CDR3 is TGCAGTGTTGAAAGTGGGGGCGGTTCACCCCTCCACTTT.

This clonotype was seen many times. The J gene is TRBJ2-5, the V gene TRBV7-9, with D possibly being TRBD2 (6 bases). Trimming stripped 10 bases from V and 5 bases from J, with 14 bases between. The CDR3 spans 12 residues. The germline CDR1 and CDR2 sequences are SEHNR and FQNEAQ (reference sequence). In DNA form, the CDR3 reads TGTGCCACCTCTCCCCGGGGGGAGACCCAGTACTTC. Encoded protein: CATSPRGETQYF.

This clonotype turned up a few times. The chain is built from TRBV3-1 and TRBJ2-1; a weak D match, TRBD2 (6 bases). The V and J ends lost 7 bases and 12 bases respectively, with 19 bases between them. Per germline, CDR1 LGHDT and CDR2 YNNKEL (reference sequence). This CDR3 has 13 residues. CDR3 in DNA: TGTGCCAGCACCTATGGGGGGAACTCTTGGCAGTTCTTC. Encoded protein: CASTYGGNSWQFF.

The chain employs TRBV7-3 and TRBJ2-2; D might be TRBD1 or TRBD2, each matching 5 bases. The CDR3 consists of 15 residues. V lost 5 bases, J lost 0 bases, and 10 bases lay in between. From germline, CDR1 is SGHTA and CDR2 FQGTGA. The CDR3 spells CASSAGTTNTGELFF. The CDR3 coding sequence is TGTGCCAGCAGCGCCGGGACGACGAACACCGGGGAGCTGTTTTTT.

The chain employs TRBV20-1 and TRBJ2-5; D ambiguous. CDR3 length equals 16 residues. Trimming took 0 bases from V and 1 from J, leaving 15 bases between them. Germline CDR1 reads DFQATT; CDR2 reads SNEGSKA (reference sequence). CDR3: CSARDHLATPQETQYF. The CDR3 region has the DNA TGCAGTGCTAGAGATCACTTGGCGACCCCCCAAGAGACCCAGTACTTC.

The chain has TRBV15 and TRBJ1-2; the D gene is possibly TRBD1 (6 bases). Trimming cost V 5 bases and J 1 base, with 8 bases left between them. This CDR3 has 13 amino acids. Looked up from germline, CDR1 is LNHNV and CDR2 is YYDKDF (reference sequence). CDR3 in DNA: TGTGCCACCAGCCCGGACAGTAACTATGGCTACACCTTC. Translating gives CATSPDSNYGYTF.

This clonotype was detected ten times or more. This rearrangement joins TRBV20-1 to TRBJ2-7; D is possibly TRBD1 (6 bases). CDR3 length: 14 residues. The ends were cut back, 6 bases at V and 5 bases at J, with 20 bases in the middle. Germline assignment: CDR1 DFQATT and CDR2 SNEGSKA (reference sequence). CDR3 DNA: TGCAGTGCCTCAGGGGCCCTAGGGATACACGAGCAGTACTTC. Its translation: CSASGALGIHEQYF.

The chain joins TRBV19 to TRBJ2-7; D is tentatively TRBD1 or TRBD2 (5 bases each). Germline V gene data show CDR1 as LNHDA and CDR2 as SQIVND (reference sequence). The CDR3 consists of 14 residues. Trimming stripped 7 bases from V and 5 bases from J, with 18 bases between. CDR3 DNA: TGTGCCAGTACCCCCGGGACCTCATGGCACGAGCAGTACTTC. This encodes CASTPGTSWHEQYF.

Comment on this clonotype: The germline gene is not matched at one end of the junction; a read error may be the cause. This rearrangement joins TRBV7-8 to TRBJ1-2, with 7 bases lining up with TRBD1. The CDR3 contains 14 residues. Germline assignment: CDR1 SGHVS and CDR2 FQNEAQ. The CDR3 DNA is TGTGCCAGCAGCTTAACGACAGGGCACAATGGCTGCACCTTC. Protein: CASSLTTGHNGCTF.

This clonotype was seen repeatedly, ten times or more. The chain joins TRBV9 to TRBJ2-2, with D hard to call. The CDR3 has 16 residues. With 0 bases removed from V and 6 bases from J, the gap between germline ends came to 15 bases. Per the germline V gene, CDR1 is SGDLS and CDR2 is YYNGEE. For the CDR3, the DNA is TGTGCCAGCAGCGTAGATTTGATGGTAGCCCCCGGGGAGCTGTTTTTT. It is translated as CASSVDLMVAPGELFF.

This clonotype was observed at least ten times. This rearrangement joins TRBV2 to TRBJ2-5, with D perhaps matching TRBD2 (6 bases). The CDR3 consists of 16 residues. CDR1 and CDR2 (germline): SNHLY, FYNNEI. Trimming took off 3 bases at V and 2 bases at J, with 16 bases between the two ends. This CDR3 reads CASSDLRLVGQETQYF. The CDR3, as DNA: TGTGCCAGCAGTGATCTACGACTAGTGGGTCAAGAGACCCAGTACTTC.

The V gene is TRBV7-6, the J gene TRBJ2-1, with D hard to call. Germline V gene data show CDR1 as SGHVS and CDR2 as FNYEAQ. This CDR3 contains 16 residues. The ends were cut back, 2 bases at V and 0 bases at J, with 11 bases in the middle. The DNA for the CDR3 is TGTGCCAGCAGCTTATGGCGGTCGAGCTCCTACAATGAGCAGTTCTTC. Encoded protein: CASSLWRSSSYNEQFF.